This T cell receptor (beta chain) derives from a study of PD-L1 blockade in urothelial cancer (dated by TCRdb to the late 2010s). Notes on the research overall: All patients started therapy at some point between 2014 and 2016 and received atezolizumab 1,200 mg intravenously every 3 weeks. About 90% of the roughly 30 patients were identified as males with urothelial cancer of bladder origin, and a prior smoking history was reported by 18 of 29 patients. Patients had an ECOG performance status of 0 or 1 and had received between 0 and 3 prior chemotherapy regimens. Tumor samples gave a median of roughly 1,400 T cells and around 1,100 unique TCRs, with a median clonality of around 0.093 and T cell proportion of 0.097 to 0.1. An exploratory multi-omic analysis was conducted of the somatic, immune and clinical correlates of response to PD-L1 blockade with atezolizumab in urothelial cancer. TCR sequencing covered pretreatment tumor samples and matched, serially collected peripheral blood taken before and after atezolizumab treatment. Durable clinical benefit was defined as a progression-free survival longer than 6 months, and TCR features were additionally tested against progression-free survival and overall survival. In the same patients, pretreatment tumors underwent whole exome sequencing and RNA sequencing in addition to TCR sequencing. Nine patients reached durable clinical benefit, while 20 patients did not. Pretreatment blood TCR-seq was available for nearly 30 patients, at least one posttreatment blood collection was obtained for around 25 patients, and tumor TCR-seq was available for around 25 patients. Tumors from two patients failed quality control and three patients lacked available tumor, so five were excluded from tumor TCR analyses.

Synthetic TCR analog templates were spiked into each PCR to estimate absolute template abundance from read counts. In FFPE tumors, housekeeping genes were amplified and quantified to estimate usable DNA and calculate T cell fraction. The immunoSEQ assay was used to amplify TCRbeta CDR3 regions from genomic DNA with bias-controlled V and J gene primers. Sequencing of rearranged TCRbeta segments was performed at approximately 20X coverage. From the authors' description of their analysis: Clustering was used to correct sequencing errors, and CDR3s were annotated against IMGT so that V, D and J genes could be assigned. Downstream analyses used only productive TCRbeta rearrangements and left out out-of-frame or stop-codon sequences. Clonality was computed as one minus Shannon entropy normalized by the log of the number of unique productive sequences. Fisher's exact test with Benjamini-Hochberg correction, using a cutoff of adjusted p below 0.01, was how clones that differed between time points or between blood and tumor were identified. Drawn from immuneACCESS, this table holds only the in-frame rearrangements with V and J called that TCRdb kept. Clones are partly lost; checked studies trace under half to an unresolved V gene and leave the rest unexplained. V, J and clone size are those of that table, while D and trimming were read from the DNA. The sample includes 35,000 or so clones, with roughly a third observed a single time. About 8.9% of the sample is taken by the ten largest.

Broader findings and caveats from the paper: Among patients with durable benefit, tumor-associated TCR clones showed greater expansion in peripheral blood 3 weeks after treatment started (n of about 21, p = 0.022). The proportion of tumor-infiltrating T lymphocytes was higher in patients with durable benefit (n of about 26, Mann-Whitney p = 0.047). Because of the small sample size (n ≈ 30) and the many exploratory analyses performed, the results are intended to be regarded as hypothesis-generating. FFPE tumor samples that were not collected immediately before treatment were used, and only one sample per patient was analyzed, so heterogeneity was possibly missed.

Per the publication, the time point label means: pretreatment tumor sample. The cohort comprised 29 patients with locally advanced or metastatic urothelial carcinoma treated at Memorial Sloan Kettering on a trial protocol. All tumor tissue used for sequencing was obtained prior to atezolizumab dosing. The Qiagen DNeasy Blood extraction kit was used to purify genomic DNA from total PBMCs and tumor samples. CDR1 and CDR2 are read off the germline V gene as SQVTM and ANQGSEA. From the cysteine up to the phenylalanine, the CDR3 has a length of 12 residues. Of the read, only the CDR3 DNA is kept; its 36 bases are in frame from base 1. The germline V end is reduced by 3 bases and the J end by 5 bases; junction bases left unmatched: 2. This clone registers as medium-sized (0.01 to 0.1%) within its sample. Its target antigen remains unknown. Per-base qualities were not stored, and no clone one base away is much larger. The same CDR3 is also encoded by other DNA sequences in this sample.

The V gene is TRBV29-1 and the J gene is TRBJ2-5; 8 of the junction bases match TRBD1. The receptor's source is a man aged 60-69 years with urothelial cancer. The sample in question was tumor tissue, obtained before atezolizumab (anti-PD-L1) treatment. The CDR3 reads CSVDRGRETQYF. In nucleotides, the sequence is TGCAGCGTTGACAGGGGGCGGGAGACCCAGTACTTC.